This is a list of T cell receptor beta chains from one sample in a study of T cells after yellow fever vaccination. Each CDR3 protein gets one entry after TCRdb re-called the 5' RACE reads with MiXCR. The sample includes about 350,000 distinct CDR3 sequences, around 13% of them seen just once. The sample was CD4+ T cells sorted from PBMCs, taken 15 days after the yellow fever booster vaccination. The receptor source for this set is a young man who received the YFV17D yellow fever vaccine. The CDR3 runs from the conserved cysteine through the conserved F or W. Fields, in order: V gene, J gene, clone size, D gene, CDR3 DNA, CDR3 protein. D genes are given only for firm matches. The listing skips clone size in some rows; elsewhere it reads once, few, many or a size class.

V gene: TRBV7-9
J gene: TRBJ1-1
clone size: many
D gene: TRBD1
CDR3 DNA: TGTGCCAGCAGCTTTCAGGGGGCGGACACTGAAGCTTTCTTT
CDR3 protein: CASSFQGADTEAFF

V gene: TRBV29-1
J gene: TRBJ2-3
clone size: .
D gene: .
CDR3 DNA: TGCAGCGTCGAATCGCCACAAGGGAGCACAGATACGCAGTATTTT
CDR3 protein: CSVESPQGSTDTQYF

V gene: TRBV27
J gene: TRBJ1-5
clone size: few
D gene: TRBD1
CDR3 DNA: TGTGCCAGCAGTTCCCGGGACAGAAGATTCAATCAGCCCCAGCATTTT
CDR3 protein: CASSSRDRRFNQPQHF

V gene: TRBV30
J gene: TRBJ2-5
clone size: .
D gene: TRBD1
CDR3 DNA: TGTGCCTGGAGCGGGGACAGGCTCCTCGGGACCCAGTACTTC
CDR3 protein: CAWSGDRLLGTQYF

V gene: TRBV11-2
J gene: TRBJ1-2
clone size: .
D gene: TRBD1
CDR3 DNA: TGTGCCAGCAGCTTAGATCAGGGGGCGCACACCTTC
CDR3 protein: CASSLDQGAHTF

V gene: TRBV7-2
J gene: TRBJ1-1
clone size: .
D gene: .
CDR3 DNA: TGTGCCAGCAGCATACAGGGCACTGAAGCTTTCTTT
CDR3 protein: CASSIQGTEAFF

V gene: TRBV5-1
J gene: TRBJ2-3
clone size: few
D gene: TRBD1
CDR3 DNA: TGCGCCAGCAGCTCTGGGACAGGGGGAAATACGCAGTATTTT
CDR3 protein: CASSSGTGGNTQYF

V gene: TRBV20-1
J gene: TRBJ1-4
clone size: .
D gene: .
CDR3 DNA: TGCAGTGCTAGAGACGGGAAGAGTGAAAAACTGTTTTTT
CDR3 protein: CSARDGKSEKLFF

V gene: TRBV7-2
J gene: TRBJ2-7
clone size: .
D gene: TRBD2
CDR3 DNA: TGTGCCAGCAGCTTTCTAGCGGGCCTCTCGGGGGAGCAGTACTTC
CDR3 protein: CASSFLAGLSGEQYF

V gene: TRBV7-2
J gene: TRBJ2-3
clone size: many
D gene: .
CDR3 DNA: TGTGCCAGCAGCTTAAATCCGACGGGGGATACGCAGTATTTT
CDR3 protein: CASSLNPTGDTQYF

V gene: TRBV4-3
J gene: TRBJ1-1
clone size: few
D gene: TRBD1
CDR3 DNA: TGCGCCAGCAGTACCGGGACAGGGTATTTTGCTTTCTTT
CDR3 protein: CASSTGTGYFAFF

V gene: TRBV9
J gene: TRBJ2-5
clone size: .
D gene: TRBD2
CDR3 DNA: TGTGCCAGCAGCGTAGCCGTTACTAGCGGGGAGGAGACCCAGTACTTC
CDR3 protein: CASSVAVTSGEETQYF

V gene: TRBV28
J gene: TRBJ2-5
clone size: few
D gene: TRBD1
CDR3 DNA: TGTGCCACCCGACAGGGCCAAAGAGTAGAGACCCAGTACTTC
CDR3 protein: CATRQGQRVETQYF

V gene: TRBV10-3
J gene: TRBJ1-1
clone size: .
D gene: .
CDR3 DNA: TGTGCCATCAGTGACCTAGAGGGCACTGAAGCTTTCTTT
CDR3 protein: CAISDLEGTEAFF

V gene: TRBV7-9
J gene: TRBJ2-3
clone size: many
D gene: .
CDR3 DNA: TGTGCCAGCAGCTTGCTCGGGCAGAGCACAGATACGCAGTATTTT
CDR3 protein: CASSLLGQSTDTQYF

V gene: TRBV7-9
J gene: TRBJ2-4
clone size: .
D gene: .
CDR3 DNA: TGTGCCAGCAGCTCCTACGTTACAGAGGCCAAAAACATTCAGTACTTC
CDR3 protein: CASSSYVTEAKNIQYF

V gene: TRBV30
J gene: TRBJ2-3
clone size: .
D gene: TRBD1
CDR3 DNA: TGTGCCTTCCTGACAGGGGATACGCAGTATTTT
CDR3 protein: CAFLTGDTQYF

V gene: TRBV29-1
J gene: TRBJ1-1
clone size: many
D gene: .
CDR3 DNA: TGCAGCGTTGAAGATCCGCCAGGGGCGGCTTTCTTT
CDR3 protein: CSVEDPPGAAFF

V gene: TRBV4-1
J gene: TRBJ2-3
clone size: .
D gene: .
CDR3 DNA: TGCGCCAGCAGCCGAAGCTCAAGGGGTAGGGCAGATACGCAGTATTTT
CDR3 protein: CASSRSSRGRADTQYF

V gene: TRBV5-6
J gene: TRBJ2-3
clone size: .
D gene: .
CDR3 DNA: TGTGCCAGCAGCGCTGGCCAGCGGGCTGATACGCAGTATTTT
CDR3 protein: CASSAGQRADTQYF

V gene: TRBV9
J gene: TRBJ2-7
clone size: few
D gene: .
CDR3 DNA: TGTGCCAGCAGCGTATATCTACATTTGCGGGCGGCCAGCTCCTACGAGCAGTACTTC
CDR3 protein: CASSVYLHLRAASSYEQYF

V gene: TRBV19
J gene: TRBJ2-1
clone size: many
D gene: TRBD2
CDR3 DNA: TGTGCCAGTAGTATAGGCGGGGGGGCCCCCGGGCAGTTCTTC
CDR3 protein: CASSIGGGAPGQFF

V gene: TRBV20-1
J gene: TRBJ2-5
clone size: .
D gene: TRBD2
CDR3 DNA: TGCAGTGCTAGAGATACCGGGGGGGCTGGTGAGACCCAGTACTTC
CDR3 protein: CSARDTGGAGETQYF

V gene: TRBV20-1
J gene: TRBJ1-5
clone size: few
D gene: .
CDR3 DNA: TGCAGTGCTAGGGCTGTACCGGGGCAGACTTTCAATCAGCCCCAGCATTTT
CDR3 protein: CSARAVPGQTFNQPQHF

V gene: TRBV29-1
J gene: TRBJ2-7
clone size: many
D gene: TRBD1
CDR3 DNA: TGCAGCGTTGTGTTCGGGACAGGGGGTTACTACGAGCAGTACTTC
CDR3 protein: CSVVFGTGGYYEQYF